These 23 T cell receptor beta chains came from one sample sequenced in a study of blood T cell repertoires in COVID-19. Sequencing used immunoSEQ multiplex PCR; TCRdb keeps in-frame clones, though not all of them. The sample comprises about 140,000 clones, about four fifths of which are singletons, and roughly 3.6% rests with the top ten. Sequencing input: peripheral blood. The receptor source for this set is a man aged 70 or older who had recovered from COVID-19.

This clone occurred once. V is TRBV11-2 and J is TRBJ1-3, with a weak D call TRBD1 (5 bases). Germline V CDR1 and CDR2: SGHAT, FQNNGV. The CDR3 spans 16 residues. V lost 5 bases to trimming and J lost 0 bases, with 14 bases between them. CDR3 region: CASSRITGPSGNTIYF. CDR3 sequence (DNA): TGTGCCAGCAGCCGCATTACAGGACCCTCTGGAAACACCATATATTTT.

Only a few counts were recorded for this clone. The chain carries TRBV4-1 and TRBJ1-2; a possible D gene is TRBD1 (5 bases). The ends were cut back, 1 base at V and 4 bases at J, with 16 bases in the middle. CDR1 is MGHRA, CDR2 YSYEKL, per germline. The CDR3 runs to 16 residues. The CDR3 DNA is TGCGCCAGCAGCCAAGGCCCCGGACAACTCCCCTATGGCTACACCTTC. Its translation is CASSQGPGQLPYGYTF.

The rearrangement joins TRBV5-4 to TRBJ1-2; D is perhaps TRBD1 (5 bases). V was shortened by 0 bases and J by 4 bases, with 10 bases between the two germline ends. CDR3 size: 14 residues. Germline V gene lookup returns CDR1 SGHNT and CDR2 YYREEE (reference sequence). CDR3 sequence reads: CASSLDRGTYGYTF. CDR3 coding DNA: TGTGCCAGCAGCTTGGATCGGGGGACCTATGGCTACACCTTC.

The CDR3 sequence: CASSPEGTDDEQFF. The CDR3 region has the DNA TGCGCCAGCAGCCCTGAGGGCACTGACGATGAGCAGTTCTTC. The chain employs TRBV4-1 and TRBJ2-1; D is possibly TRBD2 (5 bases). The germline CDR1 and CDR2 sequences are MGHRA and YSYEKL. With 4 bases removed from V and 8 bases from J, the gap between germline ends came to 15 bases. The CDR3 runs 14 residues.

The rearrangement uses TRBV7-9 and TRBJ2-7, with no clear D. The CDR3 extends over 14 amino acids. The V end lost 5 bases, the J end lost 3 bases, and 14 bases lay between the germline ends. The germline gives CDR1 SEHNR, CDR2 FQNEAQ (reference sequence). Here the CDR3 reads CASSTYLSGYEQYF. CDR3 coding DNA: TGTGCCAGCAGCACATACCTGTCGGGCTACGAGCAGTACTTC.

This clone came up once. J is TRBJ1-5 and V is TRBV10-3; 10 bases are a match to TRBD1. The V gene's germline CDR1 is ENHRY and CDR2 SYGVKD. CDR3 length: 15 residues. J lost 3 bases, V lost 4 bases, and 3 bases had no gene match. The CDR3, as DNA: TGTGCCATCAGTGGCGACAGGGGGCTCAATCAGCCCCAGCATTTT. It encodes CAISGDRGLNQPQHF.

J is TRBJ2-7 and V is TRBV12-3 or TRBV12-4; TRBD1 might be the D (6 bases). The CDR3 extends over 12 amino acids. The V and J ends lost 6 bases and 4 bases respectively, with 10 bases between them. Here the CDR3 DNA reads TGTGCCAGCAGCTCTACAGGGTACGAGCAGTACTTC. It specifies CASSSTGYEQYF.

V gene TRBV5-4 combines with J gene TRBJ2-1; 9 nucleotides align to TRBD2. After removal of 4 bases from V and 5 bases from J, the junction contained 7 bases not matched to a gene. CDR3 size: 15 residues. Germline V gene lookup returns CDR1 SGHNT and CDR2 YYREEE (reference sequence). The CDR3 DNA reads as TGTGCCAGCAGCCTGAAAGCGGGAGGCAACAATGAGCAGTTCTTC. It codes for CASSLKAGGNNEQFF.

This clone was observed a few times. The V call is TRBV5-6, the J call TRBJ2-2; D is possibly TRBD2 (5 bases). Germline CDR1 SGHDT, CDR2 YYEEEE. The CDR3 loop spans 16 amino acids. The V end lost 1 base, the J end lost 2 bases, and 12 bases lay between the germline ends. The CDR3 here is CASSLFASPNTGELFF. The DNA for the CDR3 is TGTGCCAGCAGCTTGTTTGCTAGCCCTAACACCGGGGAGCTGTTTTTT. Full variable domain (missing parts from reference TRBV5-6 and TRBJ2-2): DAGVTQSPTHLIKTRGQQVTLRCSPKSGHDTVSWYQQALGQGPQFIFQYYEEEERQRGNFPDRFSGHQFPNYSSELNVNALLLGDSALYLCASSLFASPNTGELFFGEGSRLTVL.

The rearrangement joins TRBV27 to TRBJ2-1; the match to TRBD1 covers 9 bases. This CDR3 is built from 15 residues. Trimming cost V 5 bases and J 8 bases; bases outside gene matches: 10. Germline CDR1 and CDR2: MNHEY and SMNVEV (reference sequence). Written as DNA, the CDR3 is TGTGCCAGCAGTATCACAGGGGGCTCCCCCCATGAGCAGTTCTTC. Its translation is CASSITGGSPHEQFF.

This chain connects TRBV25-1 to TRBJ2-3; D unclear. The CDR3 is 13 residues long. V lost 10 bases, J lost 0 bases, and 11 bases lay in between. Germline assignment: CDR1 MGHDK and CDR2 SYGVNS. In nucleotides, the CDR3 is TGTGCCACCCACGCGGAGAGCACAGATACGCAGTATTTT. Its translation is CATHAESTDTQYF.

J is TRBJ2-2 and V is TRBV9; 7 nucleotides match TRBD2. The CDR3 length is 16 residues. The junction had 7 bases not matched to a gene; V was cut back by 0 bases and J by 5 bases. Germline CDR1 reads SGDLS; CDR2 reads YYNGEE. CDR3 region: CASSVEWSGKTGELFF. In DNA form, the CDR3 reads TGTGCCAGCAGCGTAGAATGGAGCGGGAAGACCGGGGAGCTGTTTTTT. The full variable domain, completed using reference TRBV9 and TRBJ2-2, is DSGVTQTPKHLITATGQRVTLRCSPRSGDLSVYWYQQSLDQGLQFLIQYYNGEERAKGNILERFSAQQFPDLHSELNLSSLELGDSALYFCASSVEWSGKTGELFFGEGSRLTVL.

In its sample, this clone was seen once. The J gene is TRBJ2-1, the V gene TRBV5-1; 9 positions match TRBD2. V lost 2 bases to trimming and J lost 7 bases; unmatched junction nucleotides: 16. CDR3 length: 18 residues. The germline CDR1 and CDR2 sequences are SGHRS and YFSETQ. In DNA form, the CDR3 reads TGCGCCAGCAGCTTAAGGGCAAACCTAGCGGGGACGGGGAATGAGCAGTTCTTC. Translation: CASSLRANLAGTGNEQFF.

The chain combines TRBV5-8 with TRBJ2-7; 9 bases line up with TRBD2. The V segment lost 3 bases and the J segment 1 base; nucleotides outside the gene matches: 8. The germline gives CDR1 SGHTS, CDR2 YDEGEE. The CDR3 has 16 residues. CDR3 in amino acids: CASSSRKREASYEQYF. The CDR3 DNA sequence: TGTGCCAGCAGCTCCCGGAAGCGGGAGGCATCCTACGAGCAGTACTTC.

This clone was seen a single time. This chain uses TRBV5-8 with TRBJ2-7; a weak D match, TRBD1 (6 bases). The V end was cut by 9 bases, the J end by 0 bases, with 13 bases between. Per the germline V gene, CDR1 is SGHTS and CDR2 is YDEGEE. This CDR3 is 13 amino acids long. In nucleotides, the CDR3 is TGTGCCACCGAGGACAGAATCTCCTACGAGCAGTACTTC. Residues: CATEDRISYEQYF.

J is TRBJ1-2 and V is TRBV6-6, with D perhaps TRBD1 (6 bases). Germline CDR1 MNHNY, CDR2 SVGAGI (reference sequence). V dropped 6 bases and J dropped 4 bases, with 21 bases sitting between them. This CDR3 region has 16 residues. CDR3 sequence: CASSHRDTYYAYGYTF. DNA for the CDR3: TGTGCCAGCAGCCACCGGGACACATATTACGCCTATGGCTACACCTTC.

The CDR3 DNA is TGCGCCAGCAGCTTGTGGCACGCGGCCAATGAGCAGTTCTTC. Encoded protein: CASSLWHAANEQFF. V and J are TRBV5-1 and TRBJ2-1; no firm D call. Germline V gene data show CDR1 as SGHRS and CDR2 as YFSETQ. This CDR3 comprises 14 residues. V was trimmed by 1 base and J by 6 bases, leaving 11 bases between them.

The V call is TRBV2, the J call TRBJ1-4; 9 nucleotides agree with TRBD1. Germline V CDR1 and CDR2: SNHLY, FYNNEI. This CDR3 has 14 residues. V shed 1 base and J 8 bases; nucleotides not matched to a gene: 2. The CDR3 nucleotides are TGTGCCAGCAGTGAAGGGACAGGGGCCGAAAAACTGTTTTTT. Protein sequence: CASSEGTGAEKLFF.

The chain combines TRBV11-3 with TRBJ2-1; 7 bases map to TRBD2. The CDR3 has 16 amino acids. Germline loops: CDR1 SGHNT, CDR2 YENEEA. V lost 1 base to trimming and J lost 4 bases; unmatched junction nucleotides: 7. CDR3 bases: TGTGCCAGCAGCTTAGGGGTAGCGGGTTCGTACAATGAGCAGTTCTTC. This codes for CASSLGVAGSYNEQFF.

The rearrangement uses TRBV13 and TRBJ2-5; 7 bases agree with TRBD1. Germline V CDR1 and CDR2: PRHDT, FYEKMQ (reference sequence). The CDR3 sequence is 15 residues long. V lost 6 bases, J lost 2 bases, and 9 bases stayed unmatched. CDR3 in DNA: TGTGCCAGCAGATCGAAACCGGGACAGCAAGAGACCCAGTACTTC. Translation gives CASRSKPGQQETQYF.

A word on this clone: This sample also contains other DNA sequences that code for the same CDR3. The rearrangement uses TRBV18 and TRBJ2-7, with D maybe TRBD2 (5 bases). The CDR3 loop spans 14 amino acids. Germline assignment: CDR1 KGHSH and CDR2 LQKENI. Trimming shortened V by 2 bases and J by 0 bases, and 8 bases separated the two germline ends. Here the CDR3 reads CASSPETNSYEQYF. CDR3 nucleotides: TGTGCCAGCTCACCAGAGACTAACTCCTACGAGCAGTACTTC.

This sequence joins TRBV5-6 and TRBJ2-5; the match to TRBD2 covers 7 bases. V lost 0 bases to trimming and J lost 4 bases; unmatched junction nucleotides: 3. CDR1 SGHDT and CDR2 YYEEEE come from the germline V gene. The CDR3 runs to 14 residues. As DNA, the CDR3 is TGTGCCAGCAGCTTGGGCGGGAGCGGAGAGACCCAGTACTTC. It translates to CASSLGGSGETQYF.

The rearrangement joins TRBV28 to TRBJ1-4; 7 bases fit TRBD1. The CDR3 consists of 14 residues. The J segment lost 4 bases and the V segment lost 4 bases, leaving 3 bases of the junction unmatched. Per the germline V gene, CDR1 is MDHEN and CDR2 is SYDVKM. CDR3 sequence (DNA): TGTGCCAGCAGTTCGGGACAGCATAATGAAAAACTGTTTTTT. This encodes CASSSGQHNEKLFF.